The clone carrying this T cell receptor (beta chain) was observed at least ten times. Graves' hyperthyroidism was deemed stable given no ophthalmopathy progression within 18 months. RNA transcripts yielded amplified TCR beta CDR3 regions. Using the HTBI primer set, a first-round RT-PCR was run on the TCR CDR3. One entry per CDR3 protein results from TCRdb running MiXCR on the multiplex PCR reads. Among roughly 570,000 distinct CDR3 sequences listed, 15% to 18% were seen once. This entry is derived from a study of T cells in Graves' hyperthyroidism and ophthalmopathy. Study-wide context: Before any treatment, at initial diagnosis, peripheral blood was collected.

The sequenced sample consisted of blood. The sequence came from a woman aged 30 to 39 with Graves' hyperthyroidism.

CDR3 loop: CASSYRWGRNQPQHF. The CDR3 coding sequence is TGTGCCAGCAGTTACCGTTGGGGCCGGAATCAGCCCCAGCATTTT. This chain uses TRBV6-2 or TRBV6-3 with TRBJ1-5, with D maybe TRBD1 (5 bases). V was clipped by 2 bases and J by 4 bases, with 12 bases between them. Germline CDR1 reads MNHEY; CDR2 reads SVGEGT. The CDR3 covers 15 residues.